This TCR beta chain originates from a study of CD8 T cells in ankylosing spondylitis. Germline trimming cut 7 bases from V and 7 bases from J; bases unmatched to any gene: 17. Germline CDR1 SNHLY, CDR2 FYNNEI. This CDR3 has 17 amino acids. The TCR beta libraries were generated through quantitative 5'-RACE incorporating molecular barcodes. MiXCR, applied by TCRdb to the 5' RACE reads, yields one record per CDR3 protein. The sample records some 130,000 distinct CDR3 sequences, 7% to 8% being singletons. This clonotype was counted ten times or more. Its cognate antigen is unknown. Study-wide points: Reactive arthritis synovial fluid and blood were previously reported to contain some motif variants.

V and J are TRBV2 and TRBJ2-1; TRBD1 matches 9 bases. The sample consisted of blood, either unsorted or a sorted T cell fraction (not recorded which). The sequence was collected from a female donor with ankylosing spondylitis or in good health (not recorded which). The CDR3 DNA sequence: TGTGCCAGCATTGGGACAGGGTCGTTTGACCGGTCAAATGAGCAGTTCTTC. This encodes CASIGTGSFDRSNEQFF.